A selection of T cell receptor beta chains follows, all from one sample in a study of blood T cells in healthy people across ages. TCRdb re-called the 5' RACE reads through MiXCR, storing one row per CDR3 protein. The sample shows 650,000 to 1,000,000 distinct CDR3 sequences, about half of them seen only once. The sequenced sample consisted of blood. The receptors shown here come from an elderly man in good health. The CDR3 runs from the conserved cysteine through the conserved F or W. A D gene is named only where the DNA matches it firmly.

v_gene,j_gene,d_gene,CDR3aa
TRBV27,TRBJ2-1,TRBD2,CASSKLAGISNEQFF
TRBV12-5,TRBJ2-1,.,CASGYTSSFDEQFF
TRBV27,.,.,CVTRRGARSEQYF
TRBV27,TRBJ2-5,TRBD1,CASSLGTGALETQYF
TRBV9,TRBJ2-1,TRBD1,CASSVAQGDNEQFF
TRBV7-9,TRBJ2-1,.,CASSPGHREQFF
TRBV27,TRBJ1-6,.,CASSPLNSPPHF
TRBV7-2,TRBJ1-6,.,CASSLAGMNSPLHF
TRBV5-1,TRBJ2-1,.,CASSLSTGVSYNEQFF
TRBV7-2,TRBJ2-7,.,CASSSNGGQSYEQYF
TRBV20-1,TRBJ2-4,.,CSARGNLGQYF
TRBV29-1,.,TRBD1,CSVVPRDSYEQYF
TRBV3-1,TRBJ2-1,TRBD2,CASSQGTSGSYEQFF
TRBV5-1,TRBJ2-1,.,CASSLAGVWTNEQFF
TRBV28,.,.,CASISSRRGAYEQYF
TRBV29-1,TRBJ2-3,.,CSVEVALSGPDTQYF
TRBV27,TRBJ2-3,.,CAISVNRDLTDTQYF
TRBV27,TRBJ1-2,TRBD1,CASSSRGLTGGYYGYTF
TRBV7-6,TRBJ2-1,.,CASSLDSSQGRCEQFF
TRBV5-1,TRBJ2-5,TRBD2,CASRLAGEETQYF
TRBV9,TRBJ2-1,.,CASSVRGWGDNEQFF
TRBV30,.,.,CARRYSYEQYF
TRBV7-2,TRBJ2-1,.,CASSPQSRYNEQFF
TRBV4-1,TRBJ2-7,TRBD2,CASSQEVAGLPYEQYF
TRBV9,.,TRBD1,CASSVGQGAGIYNEQYF
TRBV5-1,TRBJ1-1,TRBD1,CASSLLPQGAMNTEAFF
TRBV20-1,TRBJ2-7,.,CSARESATYEQYF